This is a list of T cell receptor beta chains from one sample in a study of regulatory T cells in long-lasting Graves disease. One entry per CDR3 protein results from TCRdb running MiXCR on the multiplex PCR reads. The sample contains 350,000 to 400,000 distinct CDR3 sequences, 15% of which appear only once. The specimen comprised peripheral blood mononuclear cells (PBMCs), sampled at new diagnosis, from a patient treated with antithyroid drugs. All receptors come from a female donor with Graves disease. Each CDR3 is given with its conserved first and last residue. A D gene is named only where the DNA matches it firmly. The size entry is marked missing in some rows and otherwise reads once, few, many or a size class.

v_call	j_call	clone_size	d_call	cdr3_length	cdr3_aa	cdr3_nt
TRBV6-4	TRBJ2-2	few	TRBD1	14	CASSDGQETGELFF	TGTGCCAGCAGTGATGGACAGGAGACCGGGGAGCTGTTTTTT
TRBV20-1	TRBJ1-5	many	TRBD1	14	CSAGGGTANQPQHF	TGCAGTGCTGGCGGAGGGACAGCTAATCAGCCCCAGCATTTT
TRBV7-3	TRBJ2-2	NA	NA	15	CASSLDVANTGELFF	TGTGCCAGCAGCTTAGACGTCGCGAACACCGGGGAGCTGTTTTTT
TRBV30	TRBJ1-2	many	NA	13	CAGPRGEDYGYTF	TGTGCCGGACCCCGGGGGGAGGACTATGGCTACACCTTC
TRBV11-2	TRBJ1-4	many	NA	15	CASSFGQAINEKLFF	TGTGCCAGCAGCTTCGGGCAGGCGATTAATGAAAAACTGTTTTTT
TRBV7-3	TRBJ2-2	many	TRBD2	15	CASRETAGVGGELFF	TGTGCCAGCAGGGAGACCGCGGGAGTAGGCGGGGAGCTGTTTTTT
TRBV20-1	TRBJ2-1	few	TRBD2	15	CSARDTGTSHNEQFF	TGCAGTGCTAGAGATACGGGGACTAGCCACAATGAGCAGTTCTTC
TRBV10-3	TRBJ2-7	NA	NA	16	CASSYSKRGSSYEQYF	TGTGCCAGCAGTTACTCGAAGAGGGGCAGTTCCTACGAGCAGTACTTC
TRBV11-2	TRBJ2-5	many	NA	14	CASSLQANQETQYF	TGTGCCAGCAGCTTACAGGCCAACCAAGAGACCCAGTACTTC
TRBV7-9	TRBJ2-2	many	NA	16	CASSEEGRENTGELFF	TGTGCCAGCAGCGAGGAGGGACGGGAGAACACCGGGGAGCTGTTTTTT
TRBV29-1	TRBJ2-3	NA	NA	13	CSARDTGTDTQYF	TGCAGCGCCCGAGATACAGGGACAGATACGCAGTATTTT